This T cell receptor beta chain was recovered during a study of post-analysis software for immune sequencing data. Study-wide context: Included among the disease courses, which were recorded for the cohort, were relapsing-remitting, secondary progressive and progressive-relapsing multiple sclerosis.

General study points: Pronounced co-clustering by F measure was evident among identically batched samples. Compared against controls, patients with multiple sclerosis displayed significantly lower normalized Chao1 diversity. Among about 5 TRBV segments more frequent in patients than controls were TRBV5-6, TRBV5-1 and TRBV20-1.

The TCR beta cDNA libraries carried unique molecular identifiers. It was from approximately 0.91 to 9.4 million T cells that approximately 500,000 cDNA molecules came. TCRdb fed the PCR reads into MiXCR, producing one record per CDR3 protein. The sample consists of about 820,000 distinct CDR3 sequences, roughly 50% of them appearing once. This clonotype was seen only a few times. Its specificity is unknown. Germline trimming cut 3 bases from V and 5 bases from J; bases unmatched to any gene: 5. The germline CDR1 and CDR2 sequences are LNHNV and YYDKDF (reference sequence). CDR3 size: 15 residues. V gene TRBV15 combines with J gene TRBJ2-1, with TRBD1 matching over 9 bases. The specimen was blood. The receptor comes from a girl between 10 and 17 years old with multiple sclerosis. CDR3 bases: TGTGCCACCAGCAGCACCGGGACAGGGCACAATGAGCAGTTCTTC. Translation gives CATSSTGTGHNEQFF.